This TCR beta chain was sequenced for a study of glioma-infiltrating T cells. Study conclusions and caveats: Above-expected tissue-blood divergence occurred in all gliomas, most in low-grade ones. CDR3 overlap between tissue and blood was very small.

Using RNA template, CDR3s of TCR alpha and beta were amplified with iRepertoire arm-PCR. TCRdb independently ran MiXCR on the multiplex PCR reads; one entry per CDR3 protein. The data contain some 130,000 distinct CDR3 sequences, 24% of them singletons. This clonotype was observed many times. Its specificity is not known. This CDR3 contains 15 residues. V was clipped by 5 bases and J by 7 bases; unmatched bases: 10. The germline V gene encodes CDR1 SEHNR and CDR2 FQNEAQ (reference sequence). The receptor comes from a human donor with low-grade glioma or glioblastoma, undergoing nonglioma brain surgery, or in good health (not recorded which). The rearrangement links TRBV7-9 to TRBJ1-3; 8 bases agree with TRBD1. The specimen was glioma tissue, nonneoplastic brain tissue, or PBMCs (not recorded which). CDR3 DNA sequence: TGTGCCAGCAGCACCCGGACAGGGTCCGAGAACACCATATATTTT. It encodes CASSTRTGSENTIYF.